This T cell receptor beta chain was sequenced in a study of blood T cell repertoires in COVID-19. This CDR3 region has 15 residues. Germline CDR1 and CDR2: GTSNPN and SVGIG (reference sequence). The V end was cut by 0 bases, the J end by 6 bases, with 14 bases between. Original methodology: Amplification of reference gene primers provided the estimated nucleated cell counts. Profiled with immunoSEQ multiplex PCR; TCRdb holds only in-frame clones, not every one. V and J calls and clone size are as listed in that table; D and trimming were resolved from the DNA. The sample shows 25,000 to 35,000 clones, 90% to 95% of them seen only once.

Sequencing used peripheral blood. The chain is built from TRBV30 and TRBJ1-4, with a possible D match to TRBD1 (5 bases). This TCR was sampled from an older woman with COVID-19, enrolled during active disease. The CDR3 spells CAWSVRGGPDEKLFF. The CDR3, as DNA: TGTGCCTGGAGTGTACGGGGGGGACCTGATGAAAAACTGTTTTTT.